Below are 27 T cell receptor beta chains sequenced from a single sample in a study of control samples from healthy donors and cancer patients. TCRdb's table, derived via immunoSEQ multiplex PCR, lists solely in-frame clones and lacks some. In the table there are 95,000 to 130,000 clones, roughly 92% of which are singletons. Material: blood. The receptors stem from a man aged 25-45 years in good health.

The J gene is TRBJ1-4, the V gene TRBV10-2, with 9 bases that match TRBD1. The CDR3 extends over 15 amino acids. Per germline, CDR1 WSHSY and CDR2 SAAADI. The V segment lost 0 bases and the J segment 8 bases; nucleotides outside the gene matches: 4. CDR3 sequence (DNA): TGCGCCAGCAGTGAGTCGGGACAGGGCGGCGAAAAACTGTTTTTT. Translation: CASSESGQGGEKLFF.

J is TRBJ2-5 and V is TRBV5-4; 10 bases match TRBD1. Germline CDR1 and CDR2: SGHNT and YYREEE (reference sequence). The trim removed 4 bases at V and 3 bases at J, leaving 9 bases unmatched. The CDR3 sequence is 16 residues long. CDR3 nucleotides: TGTGCCAGCAGCCCAGATAAGGGACAGGGGAAAGAGACCCAGTACTTC. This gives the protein CASSPDKGQGKETQYF.

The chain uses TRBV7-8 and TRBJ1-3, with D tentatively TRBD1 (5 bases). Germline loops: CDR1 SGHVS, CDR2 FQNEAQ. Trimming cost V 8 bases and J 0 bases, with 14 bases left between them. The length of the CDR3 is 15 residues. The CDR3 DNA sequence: TGTGCCAGCGACTCGGGGGGATCCTCTGGAAACACCATATATTTT. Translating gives CASDSGGSSGNTIYF.

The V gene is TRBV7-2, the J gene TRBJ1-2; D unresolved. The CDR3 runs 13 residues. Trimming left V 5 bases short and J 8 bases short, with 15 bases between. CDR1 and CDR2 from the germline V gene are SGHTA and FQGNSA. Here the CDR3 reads CASSPGLGGGYTF. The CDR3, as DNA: TGTGCCAGCAGCCCCGGTCTAGGCGGGGGCTACACCTTC.

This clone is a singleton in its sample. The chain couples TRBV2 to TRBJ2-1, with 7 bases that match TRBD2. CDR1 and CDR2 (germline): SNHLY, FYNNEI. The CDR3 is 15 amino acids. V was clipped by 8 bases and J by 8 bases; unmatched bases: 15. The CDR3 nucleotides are TGTGCCAGCTCCCGAGGGACTACTATTAACGATGAGCAGTTCTTC. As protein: CASSRGTTINDEQFF.

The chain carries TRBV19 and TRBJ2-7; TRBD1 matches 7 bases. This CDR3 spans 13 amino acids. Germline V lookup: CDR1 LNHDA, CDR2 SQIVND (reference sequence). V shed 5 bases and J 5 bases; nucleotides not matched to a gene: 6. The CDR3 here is CASSVPTGDEQYF. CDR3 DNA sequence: TGTGCCAGTAGTGTTCCAACAGGGGACGAGCAGTACTTC.

The CDR3, as DNA: TGTGCCAGCAACCAGGGGAATTCACCCCTCCACTTT. The encoded protein is CASNQGNSPLHF. The chain combines TRBV6-5 with TRBJ1-6, with TRBD1 as a possible D gene (6 bases). Germline assignment: CDR1 MNHEY and CDR2 SVGAGI. This CDR3 is built from 12 residues. V dropped 7 bases and J dropped 7 bases, with 8 bases sitting between them.

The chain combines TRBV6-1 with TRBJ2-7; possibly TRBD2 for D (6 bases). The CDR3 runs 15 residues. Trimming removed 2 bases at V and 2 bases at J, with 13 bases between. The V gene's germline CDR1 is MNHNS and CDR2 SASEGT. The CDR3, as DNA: TGTGCCAGCAGTGAATGGCGGGGAGCGACCTACGAGCAGTACTTC. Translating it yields CASSEWRGATYEQYF.

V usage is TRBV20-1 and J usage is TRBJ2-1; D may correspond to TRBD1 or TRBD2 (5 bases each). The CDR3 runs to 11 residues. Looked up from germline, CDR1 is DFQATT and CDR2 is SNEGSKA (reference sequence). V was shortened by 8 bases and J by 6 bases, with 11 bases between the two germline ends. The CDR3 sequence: CSPLGPNEQFF. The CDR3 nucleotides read TGCAGTCCACTGGGACCCAATGAGCAGTTCTTC.

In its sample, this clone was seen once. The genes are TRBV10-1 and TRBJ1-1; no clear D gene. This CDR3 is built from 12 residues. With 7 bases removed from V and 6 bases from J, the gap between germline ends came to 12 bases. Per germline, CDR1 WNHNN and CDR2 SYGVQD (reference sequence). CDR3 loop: CASIQVCSEAFF. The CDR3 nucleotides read TGCGCCAGCATCCAGGTTTGTTCTGAAGCTTTCTTT.

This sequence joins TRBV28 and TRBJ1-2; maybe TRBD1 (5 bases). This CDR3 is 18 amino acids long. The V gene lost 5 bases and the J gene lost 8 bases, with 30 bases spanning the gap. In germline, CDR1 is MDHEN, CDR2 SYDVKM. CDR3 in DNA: TGTGCCAGCAGTGGGGACGGGGGAAAGGGTTGGAGGATAGAAGGCTACACCTTC. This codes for CASSGDGGKGWRIEGYTF.

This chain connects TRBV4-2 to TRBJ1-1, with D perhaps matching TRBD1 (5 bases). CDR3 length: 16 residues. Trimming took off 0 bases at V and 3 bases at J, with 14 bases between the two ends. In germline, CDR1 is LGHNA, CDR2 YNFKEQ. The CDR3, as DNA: TGTGCCAGCAGCCAAGATCTCGCGGGGGGGGACACTGAAGCTTTCTTT. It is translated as CASSQDLAGGDTEAFF.

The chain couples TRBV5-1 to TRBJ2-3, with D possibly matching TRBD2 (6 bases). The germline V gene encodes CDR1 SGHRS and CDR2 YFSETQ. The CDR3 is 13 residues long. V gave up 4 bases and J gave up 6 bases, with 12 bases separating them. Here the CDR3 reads CASSPGGADTQYF. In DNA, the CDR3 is TGCGCCAGCAGCCCCGGGGGAGCCGATACGCAGTATTTT.

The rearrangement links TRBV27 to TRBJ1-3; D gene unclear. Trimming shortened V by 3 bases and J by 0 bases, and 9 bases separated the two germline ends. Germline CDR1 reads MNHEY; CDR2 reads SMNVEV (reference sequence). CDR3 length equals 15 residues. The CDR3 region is CASSFGSDSGNTIYF. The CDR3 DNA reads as TGTGCCAGCAGTTTTGGCAGCGACTCTGGAAACACCATATATTTT.

The CDR3 is CASSQWGSTEAFF. CDR3 DNA sequence: TGTGCCAGCAGCCAATGGGGGAGCACTGAAGCTTTCTTT. The rearrangement joins TRBV3-1 (or the pseudogene TRBV3-2) to TRBJ1-1; the D gene is possibly TRBD1 (5 bases). Germline lookup yields CDR1 LGHDT and CDR2 YNNKEL (reference sequence). With 2 bases removed from V and 4 bases from J, the gap between germline ends came to 8 bases. The CDR3 loop spans 13 amino acids.

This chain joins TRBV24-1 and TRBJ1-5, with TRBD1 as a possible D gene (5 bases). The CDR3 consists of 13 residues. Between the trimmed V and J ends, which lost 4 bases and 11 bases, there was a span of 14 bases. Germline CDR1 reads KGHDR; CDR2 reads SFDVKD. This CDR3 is CATSDSYGGAQHF. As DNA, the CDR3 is TGTGCCACCAGTGACTCCTACGGGGGGGCCCAGCATTTT.

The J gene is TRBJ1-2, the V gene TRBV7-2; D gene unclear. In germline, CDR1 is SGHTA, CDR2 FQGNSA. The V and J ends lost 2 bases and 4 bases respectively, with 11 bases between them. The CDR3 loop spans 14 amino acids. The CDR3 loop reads CASSLTDGVYGYTF. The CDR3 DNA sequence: TGTGCCAGCAGCTTAACGGACGGAGTCTATGGCTACACCTTC. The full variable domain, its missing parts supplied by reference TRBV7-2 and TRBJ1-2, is GAGVSQSPSNKVTEKGKDVELRCDPISGHTALYWYRQSLGQGLEFLIYFQGNSAPDKSGLPSDRFSAERTGGSVSTLTIQRTQQEDSAVYLCASSLTDGVYGYTFGSGTRLTVV.

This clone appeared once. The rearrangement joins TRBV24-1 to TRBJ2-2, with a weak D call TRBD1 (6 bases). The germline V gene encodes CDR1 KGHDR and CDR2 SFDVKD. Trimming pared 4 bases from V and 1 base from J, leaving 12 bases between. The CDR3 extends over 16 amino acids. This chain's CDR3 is CATSEPEGENTGELFF. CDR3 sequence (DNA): TGTGCCACCAGTGAGCCTGAGGGGGAGAACACCGGGGAGCTGTTTTTT.

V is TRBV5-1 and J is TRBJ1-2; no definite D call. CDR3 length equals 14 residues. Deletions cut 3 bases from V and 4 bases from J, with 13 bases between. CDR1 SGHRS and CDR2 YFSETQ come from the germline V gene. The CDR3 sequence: CASSSLDTTYGYTF. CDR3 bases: TGCGCCAGCAGCTCCCTCGACACCACCTATGGCTACACCTTC.

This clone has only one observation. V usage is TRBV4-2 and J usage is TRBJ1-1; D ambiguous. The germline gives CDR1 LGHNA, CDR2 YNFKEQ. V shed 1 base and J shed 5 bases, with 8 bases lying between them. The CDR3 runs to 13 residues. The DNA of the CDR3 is TGTGCCAGCAGCCAAGTCCTGGGAACTGAAGCTTTCTTT. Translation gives CASSQVLGTEAFF.

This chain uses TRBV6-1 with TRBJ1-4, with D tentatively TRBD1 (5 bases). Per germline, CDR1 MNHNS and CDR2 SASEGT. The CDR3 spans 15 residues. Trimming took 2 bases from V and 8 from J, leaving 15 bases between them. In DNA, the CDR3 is TGTGCCAGCAGTGAAACCCCATCCTGGGGGGAAAAACTGTTTTTT. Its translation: CASSETPSWGEKLFF.

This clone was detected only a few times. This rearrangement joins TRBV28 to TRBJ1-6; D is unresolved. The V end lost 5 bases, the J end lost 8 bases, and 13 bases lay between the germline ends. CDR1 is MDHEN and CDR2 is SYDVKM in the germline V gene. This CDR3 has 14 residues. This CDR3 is CASSPYTDDSPLHF. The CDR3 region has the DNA TGTGCCAGCAGTCCATACACGGACGATTCACCCCTCCACTTT.

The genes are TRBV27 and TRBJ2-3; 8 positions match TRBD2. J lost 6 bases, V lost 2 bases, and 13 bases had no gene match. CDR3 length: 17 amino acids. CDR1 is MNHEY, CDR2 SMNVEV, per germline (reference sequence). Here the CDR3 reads CASSLRSYGGAADTQYF. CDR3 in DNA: TGTGCCAGCAGTTTACGATCCTACGGGGGGGCCGCCGATACGCAGTATTTT.

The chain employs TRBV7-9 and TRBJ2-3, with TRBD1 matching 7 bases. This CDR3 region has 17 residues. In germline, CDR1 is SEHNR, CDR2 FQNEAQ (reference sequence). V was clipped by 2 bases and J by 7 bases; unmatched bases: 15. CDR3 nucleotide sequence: TGTGCCAGCAGCTTACCCCTCCTGACAGGGATCTCGAATACGCAGTATTTT. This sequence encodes CASSLPLLTGISNTQYF.

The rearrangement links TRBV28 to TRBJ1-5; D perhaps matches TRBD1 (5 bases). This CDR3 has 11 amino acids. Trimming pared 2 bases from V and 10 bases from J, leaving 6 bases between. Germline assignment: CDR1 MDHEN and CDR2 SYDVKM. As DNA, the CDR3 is TGTGCCAGCAGTTTAGGGGCACCCCAGCATTTT. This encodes CASSLGAPQHF.

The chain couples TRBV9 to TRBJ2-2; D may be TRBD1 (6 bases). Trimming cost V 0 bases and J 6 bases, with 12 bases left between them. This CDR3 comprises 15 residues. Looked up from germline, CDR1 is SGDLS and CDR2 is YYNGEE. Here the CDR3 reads CASSVVAGDAGELFF. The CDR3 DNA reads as TGTGCCAGCAGCGTAGTGGCAGGGGATGCCGGGGAGCTGTTTTTT.

CDR3 DNA sequence: TGTGCCAGTAGTAACAGGGCTGTAGGATATGGCTACACCTTC. As protein: CASSNRAVGYGYTF. The chain carries TRBV19 and TRBJ1-2; D perhaps matches TRBD1 (6 bases). The germline V gene has CDR1 LNHDA and CDR2 SQIVND (reference sequence). CDR3 length: 14 amino acids. V was pared by 4 bases and J by 5 bases, with 14 bases between. The variable domain in full, with the rest retrieved from reference TRBV19 and TRBJ1-2, is DGGITQSPKYLFRKEGQNVTLSCEQNLNHDAMYWYRQDPGQGLRLIYYSQIVNDFQKGDIAEGYSVSREKKESFPLTVTSAQKNPTAFYLCASSNRAVGYGYTFGSGTRLTVV.